What follows are 27 T cell receptor beta chains derived from one specimen sequenced in a study of blood T cell repertoires in COVID-19. Sequenced by immunoSEQ multiplex PCR; TCRdb stores in-frame clones only, minus some. The table includes approximately 320,000 clones, over 75% detected once. Source material: peripheral blood. The receptors shown here come from a human donor in a cohort sampled during active COVID-19.

The chain recombines TRBV7-9 with TRBJ1-1; 8 nucleotides agree with TRBD1. The CDR3 is made up of 14 amino acids. The ends lost 4 bases at V and 1 base at J; junction bases unmatched: 2. CDR1 is SEHNR and CDR2 is FQNEAQ in the germline V gene (reference sequence). CDR3 residues: CASSSQGANTEAFF. In DNA, the CDR3 is TGTGCCAGCAGCTCTCAGGGGGCGAACACTGAAGCTTTCTTT. The whole variable domain, filled in from reference TRBV7-9 and TRBJ1-1, reads DTGVSQNPRHKITKRGQNVTFRCDPISEHNRLYWYRQTLGQGPEFLTYFQNEAQLEKSRLLSDRFSAERPKGSFSTLEIQRTEQGDSAMYLCASSSQGANTEAFFGQGTRLTVV.

This chain uses TRBV11-2 with TRBJ1-2, with a tentative D call TRBD1 (5 bases). V was cut by 1 base and J by 8 bases, with 11 bases left in between. The CDR3 runs 13 residues. Germline CDR1 is SGHAT and CDR2 is FQNNGV. This CDR3 reads CASSLVQGGGYTF. CDR3 DNA sequence: TGTGCCAGCAGCTTAGTCCAGGGCGGCGGCTACACCTTC.

This clone has only a few counts. The rearrangement uses TRBV29-1 and TRBJ1-4; D possibly corresponds to TRBD1 (5 bases). V was pared by 5 bases and J by 8 bases, with 15 bases between. The CDR3 extends over 13 amino acids. Germline CDR1 is SQVTM and CDR2 is ANQGSEA. The CDR3 DNA follows: TGCAGCGTTACCTTGCAGGGCCGGGAAAAACTGTTTTTT. This encodes CSVTLQGREKLFF.

The gene calls are TRBV7-2 and TRBJ2-3; possible D gene TRBD2, 6 bases. The CDR3 loop spans 15 amino acids. Germline CDR1 is SGHTA and CDR2 is FQGNSA. The ends were cut back, 4 bases at V and 5 bases at J, with 16 bases in the middle. CDR3 amino acids: CASSSWTNVGDTQYF. DNA for the CDR3: TGTGCCAGCAGCTCCTGGACTAACGTGGGAGATACGCAGTATTTT.

The chain employs TRBV7-3 and TRBJ2-1; 14 positions match TRBD2. Germline values: CDR1 SGHTA, CDR2 FQGTGA. Trimming cost V 5 bases and J 9 bases; bases outside gene matches: 6. This CDR3 is 15 amino acids long. Written as DNA, the CDR3 is TGTGCCAGCAGCCCGGGACTAGCGGGGGACAGTGAGCAGTTCTTC. It is translated as CASSPGLAGDSEQFF.

The gene calls are TRBV5-1 and TRBJ1-5; D is perhaps TRBD1 (5 bases). Trimming left V 3 bases short and J 5 bases short, with 12 bases between. Germline V gene sequence: CDR1 SGHRS, CDR2 YFSETQ. This CDR3 has 14 residues. CDR3 protein: CASSSGGGDQPQHF. The CDR3 region has the DNA TGCGCCAGCAGCTCCGGGGGTGGGGATCAGCCCCAGCATTTT. The full variable domain, with the rest looked up from reference TRBV5-1 and TRBJ1-5, is KAGVTQTPRYLIKTRGQQVTLSCSPISGHRSVSWYQQTPGQGLQFLFEYFSETQRNKGNFPGRFSGRQFSNSRSEMNVSTLELGDSALYLCASSSGGGDQPQHFGDGTRLSIL.

V is TRBV2 and J is TRBJ1-2; D gene uncertain. This CDR3 is 14 amino acids long. Trimming shortened V by 1 base and J by 6 bases, and 12 bases separated the two germline ends. CDR1 and CDR2 from the germline V gene are SNHLY and FYNNEI. CDR3 in amino acids: CASSEGGWEDGYTF. As DNA, the CDR3 is TGTGCCAGCAGTGAAGGAGGTTGGGAGGATGGCTACACCTTC.

In regard to this clone: The sample has other DNA sequences that encode this CDR3 too. The genes are TRBV18 and TRBJ2-7; TRBD1 matches 8 bases. Germline CDR1 and CDR2: KGHSH and LQKENI. V gave up 3 bases and J gave up 3 bases; unmatched junction bases: 1. This CDR3 has 13 residues. The CDR3 nucleotides read TGTGCCAGCTCACCTGGGACAGGCTACGAGCAGTACTTC. This gives the protein CASSPGTGYEQYF.

As DNA, the CDR3 is TGTGCCAGCAGCTTTTCAGCGGCGAATTCCAATGAGCAGTTCTTC. This gives the protein CASSFSAANSNEQFF. The chain links TRBV5-4 to TRBJ2-1; perhaps TRBD2 as D (5 bases). Germline lookup yields CDR1 SGHNT and CDR2 YYREEE (reference sequence). This CDR3 region has 15 residues. Trimming cost V 2 bases and J 6 bases, with 15 bases left between them.

This clone was seen once. This chain links TRBV6-5 with TRBJ2-7; D is perhaps TRBD1 (6 bases). This CDR3 has 16 residues. Trimming cost V 0 bases and J 3 bases, with 15 bases left between them. Germline assignment: CDR1 MNHEY and CDR2 SVGAGI. CDR3 DNA: TGTGCCAGCAGTTACTCGACAGGCCACCAAAACTACGAGCAGTACTTC. Its protein product is CASSYSTGHQNYEQYF.

This chain connects TRBV24-1 to TRBJ2-3; 7 bases fit TRBD1. Looked up from germline, CDR1 is KGHDR and CDR2 is SFDVKD. V shed 0 bases and J 0 bases; nucleotides not matched to a gene: 5. CDR3 length: 17 residues. Written as DNA, the CDR3 is TGTGCCACCAGTGATTTGAAGGGGGACAGTAGCACAGATACGCAGTATTTT. Its translation: CATSDLKGDSSTDTQYF.

Points on this clone: Other DNA sequences in this sample translate to the same CDR3. The CDR3, as DNA: TGTGCCAGCTCACCCACTAGCGGGGGCTTCACAGATACGCAGTATTTT. This translates into CASSPTSGGFTDTQYF. V and J are TRBV18 and TRBJ2-3; the match to TRBD2 covers 11 bases. V shed 3 bases, J shed 2 bases, and the junction held 4 bases outside the gene matches. CDR3 size: 16 residues. Germline V gene data show CDR1 as KGHSH and CDR2 as LQKENI.

The chain uses TRBV15 and TRBJ2-7; possible D gene TRBD1, 5 bases. The CDR3 length is 14 residues. CDR1 and CDR2 (germline): LNHNV, YYDKDF (reference sequence). V was cut by 0 bases and J by 7 bases, with 13 bases left in between. The CDR3 nucleotides are TGTGCCACCAGCAGAGATCCCAGGCAGGGAGAGCAGTACTTC. Encoded protein: CATSRDPRQGEQYF.

The chain couples TRBV15 to TRBJ2-5; D might be TRBD1 (6 bases). The V gene's germline CDR1 is LNHNV and CDR2 YYDKDF (reference sequence). The CDR3 is made up of 14 amino acids. Trimming stripped 1 base from V and 1 base from J, with 7 bases between. The DNA for the CDR3 is TGTGCCACCAGCAGAGCAGGGGTCCAAGAGACCCAGTACTTC. It codes for CATSRAGVQETQYF.

The CDR3 DNA is TGTGCCAGCAGTTCTCCGGGACAGGGGTACGAGCAGTACTTC. This gives the protein CASSSPGQGYEQYF. The chain has TRBV6-5 and TRBJ2-7; 10 bases fit TRBD1. After removal of 4 bases from V and 4 bases from J, the junction contained 4 bases not matched to a gene. Germline CDR1 reads MNHEY; CDR2 reads SVGAGI. This CDR3 is built from 14 residues.

The J gene is TRBJ2-7, the V gene TRBV4-1; 12 nucleotides line up with TRBD2. The junction had 5 bases not matched to a gene; V was cut back by 6 bases and J by 5 bases. The V gene's germline CDR1 is MGHRA and CDR2 YSYEKL. CDR3 length: 14 residues. The CDR3 region is CASSLAGGPNEQYF. The DNA for the CDR3 is TGCGCCAGCAGTCTAGCGGGGGGGCCCAACGAGCAGTACTTC.

V and J are TRBV6-5 and TRBJ2-1; the D gene is possibly TRBD2 (6 bases). CDR1 is MNHEY and CDR2 is SVGAGI in the germline V gene. The CDR3 extends over 14 amino acids. V was cut by 6 bases and J by 2 bases, with 11 bases left in between. The CDR3 spells CASRGGSTYNEQFF. In DNA, the CDR3 is TGTGCCAGCAGGGGAGGATCTACCTACAATGAGCAGTTCTTC.

CDR3 sequence (DNA): TGTGCCAGCTCACCACCGGGACAGATAAGAGGAGATACGCAGTATTTT. Translation gives CASSPPGQIRGDTQYF. The gene calls are TRBV18 and TRBJ2-3, with 7 bases that match TRBD1. Losses at the gene ends were 0 bases for V and 5 bases for J; bases not matched to a gene: 8. CDR1 is KGHSH and CDR2 is LQKENI in the germline V gene. The CDR3 extends over 16 amino acids.

V is TRBV20-1 and J is TRBJ2-7; 7 bases are a match to TRBD1. The trim removed 6 bases at V and 5 bases at J, leaving 4 bases unmatched. The CDR3 is made up of 11 amino acids. CDR1 is DFQATT and CDR2 is SNEGSKA in the germline V gene (reference sequence). This chain's CDR3 is CSANRGHEQYF. The CDR3 DNA reads as TGCAGTGCCAACAGGGGCCACGAGCAGTACTTC.

The J gene is TRBJ1-2, the V gene TRBV13; D possibly corresponds to TRBD1 (5 bases). Germline values: CDR1 PRHDT, CDR2 FYEKMQ (reference sequence). Trimming took off 1 base at V and 4 bases at J, with 10 bases between the two ends. CDR3 length: 14 amino acids. In nucleotides, the CDR3 is TGTGCCAGCAGCTTAGCAGGGATTATCTATGGCTACACCTTC. Translating it yields CASSLAGIIYGYTF.

This chain connects TRBV2 to TRBJ2-3; D perhaps matches TRBD2 (7 bases). CDR3 length equals 16 residues. Trimming stripped 0 bases from V and 0 bases from J, with 10 bases between. Germline V gene sequence: CDR1 SNHLY, CDR2 FYNNEI. The CDR3 bases are TGTGCCAGCAGTGAAGCTGGGGGGGCGAGCACAGATACGCAGTATTTT. Its translation: CASSEAGGASTDTQYF.

The chain joins TRBV6-5 to TRBJ2-7; tentatively, D is TRBD1 (6 bases). The CDR3 extends over 15 amino acids. Germline CDR1 reads MNHEY; CDR2 reads SVGAGI. V lost 1 base to trimming and J lost 0 bases, with 10 bases between them. CDR3 residues: CASSYLQGPSYEQYF. Here the CDR3 DNA reads TGTGCCAGCAGTTACTTACAGGGACCCTCCTACGAGCAGTACTTC.

This clone has only one observation. This chain uses TRBV27 with TRBJ2-7; TRBD2 might be the D (7 bases). Per germline, CDR1 MNHEY and CDR2 SMNVEV (reference sequence). Trimming took off 5 bases at V and 4 bases at J, with 18 bases between the two ends. CDR3 length: 15 residues. This CDR3 is CASSPSVGGAYEQYF. Written as DNA, the CDR3 is TGTGCCAGCAGTCCCTCTGTGGGGGGGGCGTACGAGCAGTACTTC.

V is TRBV30 and J is TRBJ1-1, with 9 bases matching TRBD1. After removal of 2 bases from V and 0 bases from J, the junction contained 4 bases not matched to a gene. Germline-derived CDR1 and CDR2 are GTSNPN and SVGIG (reference sequence). This CDR3 comprises 15 residues. The DNA of the CDR3 is TGTGCCTGGAGTCGCGACAGGGGGATGAACACTGAAGCTTTCTTT. Translating gives CAWSRDRGMNTEAFF.

The rearrangement uses TRBV19 and TRBJ1-3; D call uncertain. Trimming pared 5 bases from V and 1 base from J, leaving 9 bases between. The CDR3 totals 14 residues. The germline gives CDR1 LNHDA, CDR2 SQIVND (reference sequence). The CDR3 sequence: CASSGRGSGNTIYF. In nucleotides, the CDR3 is TGTGCCAGTAGTGGTCGCGGGTCTGGAAACACCATATATTTT.

The rearrangement joins TRBV25-1 to TRBJ1-6; 7 bases fit TRBD1. This CDR3 spans 13 amino acids. V trimming: 6 bases; J trimming: 7 bases; junction bases outside the gene matches: 3. The V gene's germline CDR1 is MGHDK and CDR2 SYGVNS. In nucleotides, the CDR3 is TGTGCCAGCAGGGTAGGGGGCAATTCACCCCTCCACTTT. Amino acids: CASRVGGNSPLHF.

The chain employs TRBV2 and TRBJ1-2; D is perhaps TRBD1 (5 bases). CDR1 is SNHLY and CDR2 is FYNNEI in the germline V gene. Trimming removed 3 bases from V and 1 base from J, with 12 bases in between. CDR3 size: 15 residues. The CDR3 loop is CASSEATGVNYGYTF. CDR3 in DNA: TGTGCCAGCAGTGAGGCTACGGGGGTTAACTATGGCTACACCTTC.